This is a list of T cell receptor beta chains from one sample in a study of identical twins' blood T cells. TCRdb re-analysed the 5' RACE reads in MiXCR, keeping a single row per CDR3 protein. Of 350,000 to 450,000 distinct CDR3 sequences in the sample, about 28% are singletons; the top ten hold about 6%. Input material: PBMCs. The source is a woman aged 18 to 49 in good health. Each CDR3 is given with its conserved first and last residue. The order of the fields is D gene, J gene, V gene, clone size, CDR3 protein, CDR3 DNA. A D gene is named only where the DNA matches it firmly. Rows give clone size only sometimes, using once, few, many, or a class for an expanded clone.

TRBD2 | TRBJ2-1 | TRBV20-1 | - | CSASVAGGTYNEQFF | TGCAGTGCTAGCGTGGCGGGGGGTACCTACAATGAGCAGTTCTTC
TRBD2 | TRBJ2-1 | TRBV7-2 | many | CASTHSGSSYNEQFF | TGTGCCAGCACCCACAGCGGGAGCTCCTACAATGAGCAGTTCTTC
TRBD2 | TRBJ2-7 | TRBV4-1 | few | CASSQTGTKSYEQYF | TGCGCCAGCAGCCAAACCGGGACTAAATCCTACGAGCAGTACTTC
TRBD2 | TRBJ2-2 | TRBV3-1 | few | CASSHLWGGRTGELFF | TGTGCCAGCAGCCACTTATGGGGGGGACGCACCGGGGAGCTGTTTTTT
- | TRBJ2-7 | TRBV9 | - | CASSGEGGNYEQYF | TGTGCCAGCAGCGGAGAGGGGGGCAACTACGAGCAGTACTTC
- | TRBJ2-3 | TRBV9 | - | CASSVVPGIEADTQYF | TGTGCCAGCAGCGTAGTCCCCGGGATTGAGGCGGATACGCAGTATTTT
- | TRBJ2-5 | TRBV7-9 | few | CASSLGTGEAQYF | TGTGCCAGCAGCTTAGGGACCGGAGAGGCCCAGTACTTC
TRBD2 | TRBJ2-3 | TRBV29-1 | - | CSVELAGGIDTQYF | TGCAGCGTCGAACTAGCGGGGGGAATAGATACGCAGTATTTT
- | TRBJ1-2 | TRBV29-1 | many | CSATVRSNYGYTF | TGCAGCGCTACCGTTCGATCTAACTATGGCTACACCTTC
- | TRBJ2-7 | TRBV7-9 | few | CASSRDPKVYEQYF | TGTGCCAGCAGCCGGGACCCCAAAGTGTACGAGCAGTACTTC
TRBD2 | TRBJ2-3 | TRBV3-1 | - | CASSQALGTSGSTDTQYF | TGTGCCAGCAGCCAAGCTCTCGGGACTAGCGGGAGCACAGATACGCAGTATTTT
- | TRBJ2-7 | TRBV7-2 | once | CASSLNPDFSYEQYF | TGTGCCAGCAGCTTAAATCCTGACTTCTCCTACGAGCAGTACTTC
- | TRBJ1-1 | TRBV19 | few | CASTRTGSAKTEAFF | TGTGCCAGTACCCGGACGGGGTCGGCGAAGACTGAAGCTTTCTTT
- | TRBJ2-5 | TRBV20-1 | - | CSARDPPRDFKGTQYF | TGCAGTGCTAGAGACCCCCCGAGGGACTTTAAAGGGACCCAGTACTTC
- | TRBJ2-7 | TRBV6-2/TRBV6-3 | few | CASSALGIEQYF | TGTGCCAGCAGTGCTCTCGGGATCGAGCAGTACTTC
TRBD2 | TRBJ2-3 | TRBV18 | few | CASSELAGRDTQYF | TGTGCCAGCTCAGAGTTAGCGGGAAGAGATACGCAGTATTTT
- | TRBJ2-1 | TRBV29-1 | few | CSADSGSYNEQFF | TGCAGCGCAGACTCCGGGAGCTACAATGAGCAGTTCTTC
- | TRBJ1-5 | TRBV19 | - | CASSIDRTSPFPQHF | TGTGCCAGTAGTATAGATCGCACAAGTCCATTCCCCCAGCATTTT
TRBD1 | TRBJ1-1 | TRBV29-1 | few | CSVRDRFSDLNTEAFF | TGCAGCGTTCGGGACAGGTTCTCCGATCTGAACACTGAAGCTTTCTTT
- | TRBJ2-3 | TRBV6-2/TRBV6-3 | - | CASSYEPSVSTDTQYF | TGTGCCAGCAGTTACGAGCCTAGCGTGAGCACAGATACGCAGTATTTT
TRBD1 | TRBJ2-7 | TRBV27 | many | CASSFSDRRYEQYF | TGTGCCAGCAGTTTTTCGGACAGGCGGTACGAGCAGTACTTC
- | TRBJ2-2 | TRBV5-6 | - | CASSLGPLNTGKLFF | TGTGCCAGCAGCTTGGGTCCCCTGAACACCGGGAAGCTGTTTTTT
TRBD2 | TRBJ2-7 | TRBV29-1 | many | CSVEELAGGEQYF | TGCAGCGTTGAAGAACTAGCGGGAGGCGAGCAGTACTTC
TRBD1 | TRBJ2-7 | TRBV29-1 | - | CSVERDSPHEQYF | TGCAGCGTTGAAAGGGACAGTCCCCACGAGCAGTACTTC
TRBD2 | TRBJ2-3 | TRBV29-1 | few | CSVETSLGTQYF | TGCAGCGTTGAGACTAGCCTAGGTACGCAGTATTTT
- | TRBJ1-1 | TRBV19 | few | CASSTLGGRSTEAFF | TGTGCCAGTAGTACTTTAGGTGGAAGGAGCACTGAAGCTTTCTTT
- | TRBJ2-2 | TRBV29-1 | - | CSVGSANTGELFF | TGCAGCGTGGGCAGCGCGAACACCGGGGAGCTGTTTTTT
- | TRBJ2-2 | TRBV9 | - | CASSVRSGELFF | TGTGCCAGCAGCGTAAGGTCCGGGGAGCTGTTTTTT
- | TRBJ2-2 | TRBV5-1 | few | CASSLNPTGELFF | TGCGCCAGCAGCTTGAACCCCACCGGGGAGCTGTTTTTT
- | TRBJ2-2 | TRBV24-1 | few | CATSDSGRTGELFF | TGTGCCACCAGTGATTCGGGGAGGACCGGGGAGCTGTTTTTT
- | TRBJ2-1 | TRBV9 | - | CASSVESGGGNGQFF | TGTGCCAGCAGCGTAGAAAGCGGAGGGGGGAATGGGCAGTTCTTC
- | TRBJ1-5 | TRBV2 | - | CASSPTGEGQPQHF | TGTGCCAGCAGCCCGACAGGAGAAGGTCAGCCCCAGCATTTT
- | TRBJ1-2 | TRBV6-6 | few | CASIHEGPYGYTF | TGTGCCAGCATCCATGAGGGGCCCTATGGCTACACCTTC
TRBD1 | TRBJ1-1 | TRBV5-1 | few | CASRDRTNTEAFF | TGCGCCAGCAGGGACAGGACGAACACTGAAGCTTTCTTT
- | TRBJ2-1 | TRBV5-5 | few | CASSLIGRGYNEQFF | TGTGCCAGCAGCTTGATCGGCAGGGGCTACAATGAGCAGTTCTTC
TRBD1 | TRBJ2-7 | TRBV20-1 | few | CSAGTGAQSYEQYF | TGCAGTGCTGGAACAGGGGCCCAGTCCTACGAGCAGTACTTC
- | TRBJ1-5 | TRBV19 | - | CASSPRAYSNQPQHF | TGTGCCAGTAGCCCCAGGGCCTATAGCAATCAGCCCCAGCATTTT
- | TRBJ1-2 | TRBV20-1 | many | CSARSDPDYGYTF | TGCAGTGCTAGGTCCGATCCCGACTATGGCTACACCTTC
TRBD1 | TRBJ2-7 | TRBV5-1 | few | CASSFYRGEQYF | TGCGCCAGCAGCTTTTACAGGGGCGAGCAGTACTTC
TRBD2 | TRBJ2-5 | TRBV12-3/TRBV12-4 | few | CASVSHSGSTETQYF | TGTGCCAGCGTATCCCATAGCGGGAGTACAGAGACCCAGTACTTC
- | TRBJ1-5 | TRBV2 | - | CASSETGGDQPQHF | TGTGCCAGCAGTGAAACGGGGGGCGACCAGCCCCAGCATTTT
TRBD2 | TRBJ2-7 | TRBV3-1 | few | CASSQDSSGSAYEQYF | TGTGCCAGCAGCCAAGATTCGAGCGGGAGTGCCTACGAGCAGTACTTC
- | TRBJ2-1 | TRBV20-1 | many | CSAPHWDNEQFF | TGCAGTGCTCCCCACTGGGACAATGAGCAGTTCTTC
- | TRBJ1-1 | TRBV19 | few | CASSINANTEAFF | TGTGCCAGTAGTATAAACGCGAACACTGAAGCTTTCTTT
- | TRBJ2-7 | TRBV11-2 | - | CASSLASRFAYEQYF | TGTGCCAGCAGCTTAGCTAGCAGGTTTGCCTACGAGCAGTACTTC
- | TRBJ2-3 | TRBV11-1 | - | CASSLFRSRDTQYF | TGTGCCAGCAGCCTTTTCCGAAGTCGAGATACGCAGTATTTT
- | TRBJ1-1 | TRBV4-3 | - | CASSQEGGYTEAFF | TGCGCCAGCAGCCAAGAAGGGGGGTACACTGAAGCTTTCTTT
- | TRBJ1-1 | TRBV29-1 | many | CSARDGWDTEAFF | TGCAGCGCCCGGGACGGTTGGGACACTGAAGCTTTCTTT
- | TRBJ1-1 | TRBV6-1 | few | CASPKGYRGGTEAFF | TGTGCCAGCCCCAAAGGGTATAGGGGGGGCACTGAAGCTTTCTTT